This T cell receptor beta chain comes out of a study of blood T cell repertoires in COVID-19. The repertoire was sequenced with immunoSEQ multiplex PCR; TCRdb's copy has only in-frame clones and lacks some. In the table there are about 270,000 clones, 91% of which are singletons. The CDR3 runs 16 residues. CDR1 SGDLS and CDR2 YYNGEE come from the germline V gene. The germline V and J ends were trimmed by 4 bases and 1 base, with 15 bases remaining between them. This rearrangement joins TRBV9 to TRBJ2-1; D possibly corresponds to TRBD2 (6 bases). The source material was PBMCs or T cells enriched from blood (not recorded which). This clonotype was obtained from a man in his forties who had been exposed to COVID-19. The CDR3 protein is CASSIGASVSYNEQFF. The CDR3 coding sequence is TGTGCCAGCAGCATAGGGGCTAGCGTTTCCTACAATGAGCAGTTCTTC.